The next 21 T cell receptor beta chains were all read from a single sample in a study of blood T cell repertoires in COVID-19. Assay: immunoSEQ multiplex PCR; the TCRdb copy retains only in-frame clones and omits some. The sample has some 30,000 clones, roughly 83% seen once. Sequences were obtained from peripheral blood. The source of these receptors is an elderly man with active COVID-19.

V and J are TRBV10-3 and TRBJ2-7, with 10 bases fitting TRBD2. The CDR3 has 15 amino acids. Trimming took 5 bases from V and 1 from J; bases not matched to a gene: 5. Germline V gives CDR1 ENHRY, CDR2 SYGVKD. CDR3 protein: CAISQGLAKSYEQYF. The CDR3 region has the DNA TGTGCCATCAGTCAGGGACTAGCGAAGTCCTACGAGCAGTACTTC.

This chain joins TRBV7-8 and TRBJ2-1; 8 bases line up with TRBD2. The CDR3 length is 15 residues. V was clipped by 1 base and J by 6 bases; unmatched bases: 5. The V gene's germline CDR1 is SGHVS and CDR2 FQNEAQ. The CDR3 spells CASSLVGTRTNEQFF. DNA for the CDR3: TGTGCCAGCAGCTTAGTAGGGACTAGAACCAATGAGCAGTTCTTC.

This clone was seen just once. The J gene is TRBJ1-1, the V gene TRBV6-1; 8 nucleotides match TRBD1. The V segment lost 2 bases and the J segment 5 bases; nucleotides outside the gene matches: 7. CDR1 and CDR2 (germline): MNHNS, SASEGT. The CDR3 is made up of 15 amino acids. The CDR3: CASSEFRQGRTEAFF. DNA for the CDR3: TGTGCCAGCAGTGAATTTAGACAGGGGAGGACTGAAGCTTTCTTT.

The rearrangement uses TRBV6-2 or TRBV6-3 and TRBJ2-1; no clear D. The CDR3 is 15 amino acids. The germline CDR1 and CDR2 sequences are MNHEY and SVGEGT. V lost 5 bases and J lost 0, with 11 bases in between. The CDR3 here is CASSQDFSSYNEQFF. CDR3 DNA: TGTGCCAGCAGTCAAGACTTCTCCTCCTACAATGAGCAGTTCTTC.

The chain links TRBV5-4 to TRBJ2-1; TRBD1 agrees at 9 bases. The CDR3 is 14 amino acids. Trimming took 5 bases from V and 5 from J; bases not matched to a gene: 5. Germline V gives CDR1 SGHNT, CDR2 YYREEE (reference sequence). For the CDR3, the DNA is TGTGCCAGCAGGAACAGGGGGCGTGACAATGAGCAGTTCTTC. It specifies CASRNRGRDNEQFF.

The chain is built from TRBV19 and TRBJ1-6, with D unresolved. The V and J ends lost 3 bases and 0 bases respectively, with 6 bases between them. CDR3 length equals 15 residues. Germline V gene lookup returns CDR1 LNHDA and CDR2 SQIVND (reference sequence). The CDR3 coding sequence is TGTGCCAGTAGTATTTTGAGCTCCTATAATTCACCCCTCCACTTT. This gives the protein CASSILSSYNSPLHF.

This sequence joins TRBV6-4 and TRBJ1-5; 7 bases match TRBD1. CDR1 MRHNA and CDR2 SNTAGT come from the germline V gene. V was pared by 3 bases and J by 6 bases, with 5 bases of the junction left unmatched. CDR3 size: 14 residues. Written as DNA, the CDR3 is TGTGCCAGCAGTGAGACAGGGTGGAGTCAGCCCCAGCATTTT. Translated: CASSETGWSQPQHF.

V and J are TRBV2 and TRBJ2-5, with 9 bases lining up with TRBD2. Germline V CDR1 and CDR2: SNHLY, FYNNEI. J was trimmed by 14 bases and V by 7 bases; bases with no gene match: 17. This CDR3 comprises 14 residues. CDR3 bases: TGTGCCAGCACTAAACTAGCGGGTGCCAACGTCCAATACTTC. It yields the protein CASTKLAGANVQYF.

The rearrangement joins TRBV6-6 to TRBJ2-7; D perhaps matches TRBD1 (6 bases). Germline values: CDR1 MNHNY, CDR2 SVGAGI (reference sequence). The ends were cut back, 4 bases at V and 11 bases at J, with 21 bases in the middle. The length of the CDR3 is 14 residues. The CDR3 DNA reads TGTGCCAGCAGTTTGGGGACATTTTCTCGCCTAGAGTACTTC. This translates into CASSLGTFSRLEYF.

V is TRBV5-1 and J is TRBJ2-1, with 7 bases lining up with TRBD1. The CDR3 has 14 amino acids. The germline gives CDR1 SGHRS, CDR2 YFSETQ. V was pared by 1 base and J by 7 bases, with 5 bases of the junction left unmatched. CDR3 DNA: TGCGCCAGCAGCTTGATTAACAGGGGTAATGAGCAGTTCTTC. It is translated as CASSLINRGNEQFF.

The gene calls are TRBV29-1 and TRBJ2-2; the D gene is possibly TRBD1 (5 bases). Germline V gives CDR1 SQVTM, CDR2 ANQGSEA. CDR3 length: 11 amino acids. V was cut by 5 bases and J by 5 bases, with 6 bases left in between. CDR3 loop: CSVHRTGELFF. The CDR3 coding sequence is TGCAGCGTTCACAGGACCGGGGAGCTGTTTTTT.

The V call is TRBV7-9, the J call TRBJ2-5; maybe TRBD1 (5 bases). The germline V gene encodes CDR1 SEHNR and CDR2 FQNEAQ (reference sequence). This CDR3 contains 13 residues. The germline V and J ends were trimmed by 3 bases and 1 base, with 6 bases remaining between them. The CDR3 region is CASSFRGQETQYF. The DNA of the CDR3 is TGTGCCAGCAGCTTTAGGGGCCAAGAGACCCAGTACTTC.

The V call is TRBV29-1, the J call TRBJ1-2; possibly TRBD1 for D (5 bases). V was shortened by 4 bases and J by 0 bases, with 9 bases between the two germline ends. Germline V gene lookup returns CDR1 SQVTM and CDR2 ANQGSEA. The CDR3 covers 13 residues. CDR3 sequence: CSVATDTNYGYTF. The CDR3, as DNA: TGCAGCGTTGCGACAGACACTAACTATGGCTACACCTTC. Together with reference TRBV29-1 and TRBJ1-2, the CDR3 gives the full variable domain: SAVISQKPSRDICQRGTSLTIQCQVDSQVTMMFWYRQQPGQSLTLIATANQGSEATYESGFVIDKFPISRPNLTFSTLTVSNMSPEDSSIYLCSVATDTNYGYTFGSGTRLTVV.

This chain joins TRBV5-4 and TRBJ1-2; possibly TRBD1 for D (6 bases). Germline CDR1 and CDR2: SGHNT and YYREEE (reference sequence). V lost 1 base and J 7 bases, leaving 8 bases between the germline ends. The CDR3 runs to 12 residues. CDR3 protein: CASSLQGPGYTF. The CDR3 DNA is TGTGCCAGCAGCTTGCAGGGGCCTGGCTACACCTTC.

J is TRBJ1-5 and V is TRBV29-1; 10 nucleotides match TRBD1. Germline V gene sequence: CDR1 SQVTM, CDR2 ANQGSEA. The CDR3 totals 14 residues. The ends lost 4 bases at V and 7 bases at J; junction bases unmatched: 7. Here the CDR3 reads CSVGQGAQGQPQHF. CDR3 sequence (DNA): TGCAGCGTTGGACAGGGGGCGCAAGGCCAGCCCCAGCATTTT.

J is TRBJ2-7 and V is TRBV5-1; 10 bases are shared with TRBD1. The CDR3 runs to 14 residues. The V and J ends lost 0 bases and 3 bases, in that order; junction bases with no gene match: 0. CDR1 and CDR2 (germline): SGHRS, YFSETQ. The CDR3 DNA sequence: TGCGCCAGCAGCTTGGGGGACAGGGGCTACGAGCAGTACTTC. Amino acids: CASSLGDRGYEQYF.

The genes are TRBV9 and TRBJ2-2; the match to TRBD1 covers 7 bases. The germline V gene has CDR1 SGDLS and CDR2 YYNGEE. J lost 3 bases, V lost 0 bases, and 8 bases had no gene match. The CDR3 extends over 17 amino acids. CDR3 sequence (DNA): TGTGCCAGCAGCGTAGCAGGGGGACCCAGCTACACCGGGGAGCTGTTTTTT. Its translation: CASSVAGGPSYTGELFF.

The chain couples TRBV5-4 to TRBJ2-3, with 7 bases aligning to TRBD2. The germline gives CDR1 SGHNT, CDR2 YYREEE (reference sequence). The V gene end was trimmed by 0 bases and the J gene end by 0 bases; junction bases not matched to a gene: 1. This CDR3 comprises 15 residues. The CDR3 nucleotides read TGTGCCAGCAGCTTGGGCGGGGGTAGCACAGATACGCAGTATTTT. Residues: CASSLGGGSTDTQYF.

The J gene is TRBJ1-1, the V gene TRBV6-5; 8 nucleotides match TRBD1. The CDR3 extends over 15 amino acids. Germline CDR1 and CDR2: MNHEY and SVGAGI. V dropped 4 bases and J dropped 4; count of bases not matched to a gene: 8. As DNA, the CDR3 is TGTGCCAGCAGTTGGGGGACAGGATGGGTCACTGAAGCTTTCTTT. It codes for CASSWGTGWVTEAFF.

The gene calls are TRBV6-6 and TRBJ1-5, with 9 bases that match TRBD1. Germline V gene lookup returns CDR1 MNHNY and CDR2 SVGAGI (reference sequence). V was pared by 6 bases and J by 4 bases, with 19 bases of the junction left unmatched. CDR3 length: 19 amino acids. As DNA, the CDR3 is TGTGCCAGCAGCTATAATACCGGACGGCCGGGACAGGGTAATCAGCCCCAGCATTTT. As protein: CASSYNTGRPGQGNQPQHF.

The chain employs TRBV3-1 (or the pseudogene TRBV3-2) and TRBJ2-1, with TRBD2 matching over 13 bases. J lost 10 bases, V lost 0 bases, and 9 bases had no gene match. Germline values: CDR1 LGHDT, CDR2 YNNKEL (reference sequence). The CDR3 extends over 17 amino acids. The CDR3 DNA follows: TGTGCCAGCAGCCAAGATAAGGGACTAGCGGGGAAAGAGGAGCAGTTCTTC. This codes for CASSQDKGLAGKEEQFF.